The rows below give T cell receptor beta chains drawn from one sample of a study of blood T cell repertoires in COVID-19. Clones were sequenced by immunoSEQ multiplex PCR, and TCRdb holds only the in-frame ones, with some missing. The table shows approximately 300,000 clones, with 90% occurring only once. The sequencing sample was made of peripheral blood. These receptors were collected from a woman aged 25 to 39 with COVID-19, enrolled during active disease. CDR3s include the opening cysteine and the closing phenylalanine or tryptophan. A D gene is named only where the DNA matches it firmly. Size is omitted from some rows. Given values are once, few, many or a class for expanded clones.

d_gene: TRBD2
j_gene: TRBJ2-5
v_gene: TRBV4-3
abundance: -
CDR3aa: CASSQEREETETQYF
CDR3nt: TGCGCCAGCAGCCAAGAGCGGGAGGAGACGGAGACCCAGTACTTC

d_gene: -
j_gene: TRBJ2-7
v_gene: TRBV5-3
abundance: -
CDR3aa: CARSFTGEKQYEQYF
CDR3nt: TGTGCCAGAAGCTTCACGGGGGAAAAACAGTACGAGCAGTACTTC

d_gene: TRBD2
j_gene: TRBJ2-4
v_gene: TRBV4-1
abundance: -
CDR3aa: CASSQAGAPSGRAGDIQYF
CDR3nt: TGCGCCAGCAGCCAAGCCGGGGCCCCTAGCGGGAGGGCCGGAGACATTCAGTACTTC

d_gene: -
j_gene: TRBJ2-2
v_gene: TRBV9
abundance: once
CDR3aa: CASSVATGSGELFF
CDR3nt: TGTGCCAGCAGCGTAGCTACGGGGAGCGGGGAGCTGTTTTTT

d_gene: -
j_gene: TRBJ1-4
v_gene: TRBV7-9
abundance: -
CDR3aa: CASGGGEKLFF
CDR3nt: TGTGCCAGTGGGGGCGGGGAAAAACTGTTTTTT

d_gene: -
j_gene: TRBJ1-4
v_gene: TRBV30
abundance: -
CDR3aa: CAWSPDWGSEKLFF
CDR3nt: TGTGCCTGGAGTCCCGACTGGGGCAGCGAAAAACTGTTTTTT

d_gene: TRBD1
j_gene: TRBJ2-7
v_gene: TRBV19
abundance: -
CDR3aa: CASSTHGTGKSYEQYF
CDR3nt: TGTGCCAGTAGTACGCATGGGACAGGGAAATCCTACGAGCAGTACTTC

d_gene: -
j_gene: TRBJ2-2
v_gene: TRBV7-8
abundance: -
CDR3aa: CASSSTTGLNTGELFF
CDR3nt: TGTGCCAGCAGCTCCACCACGGGACTGAACACCGGGGAGCTGTTTTTT

d_gene: TRBD1
j_gene: TRBJ1-6
v_gene: TRBV6-5
abundance: -
CDR3aa: CASSYNRQGNSPLHF
CDR3nt: TGTGCCAGCAGCTATAATAGACAGGGTAATTCACCCCTCCACTTT

d_gene: -
j_gene: TRBJ1-3
v_gene: TRBV6-5
abundance: -
CDR3aa: CASGGGGFGNTIYF
CDR3nt: TGTGCCAGCGGGGGGGGCGGATTTGGAAACACCATATATTTT

d_gene: TRBD1
j_gene: TRBJ1-1
v_gene: TRBV2
abundance: -
CDR3aa: CASRGGPEGLGAFF
CDR3nt: TGTGCCAGCCGAGGGGGCCCAGAGGGGCTTGGAGCTTTCTTT

d_gene: -
j_gene: TRBJ1-3
v_gene: TRBV5-1
abundance: -
CDR3aa: CASSATGTPSGNTIYF
CDR3nt: TGCGCCAGCAGCGCAACCGGGACACCCTCTGGAAACACCATATATTTT

d_gene: TRBD2
j_gene: TRBJ2-7
v_gene: TRBV15
abundance: -
CDR3aa: CATSGWTSGRKEQYF
CDR3nt: TGTGCCACCAGCGGGTGGACTAGCGGGAGGAAGGAGCAGTACTTC

d_gene: TRBD1
j_gene: TRBJ2-7
v_gene: TRBV4-1
abundance: -
CDR3aa: CASSQRRTGVDFSEQYF
CDR3nt: TGCGCCAGCAGCCAGCGCCGGACAGGGGTCGATTTCAGCGAGCAGTACTTC

d_gene: -
j_gene: TRBJ2-3
v_gene: TRBV30
abundance: once
CDR3aa: CAWSEGLSTDTQYF
CDR3nt: TGTGCCTGGAGTGAGGGACTTAGCACAGATACGCAGTATTTT

d_gene: TRBD1
j_gene: TRBJ1-3
v_gene: TRBV5-8
abundance: -
CDR3aa: CASSSSGQTRDTIYF
CDR3nt: TGTGCCAGCAGCTCATCGGGACAGACCCGGGACACCATATATTTT

d_gene: -
j_gene: TRBJ2-1
v_gene: TRBV11-2
abundance: -
CDR3aa: CASSLRGSSYNEQFF
CDR3nt: TGTGCCAGCAGCCTGCGGGGCAGCTCCTACAATGAGCAGTTCTTC